One sample yielded the 10 T cell receptor beta chains listed below, sequenced in a study of T cells in Graves' hyperthyroidism and ophthalmopathy. Regions amplified from RNA transcripts were the TCR beta CDR3 regions. The TCR CDR3 was amplified in a first-round RT-PCR using the HTBI primer set. TCRdb re-derived calls from the multiplex PCR reads in MiXCR, one entry per CDR3 protein. The data hold 300,000 to 450,000 distinct CDR3 sequences, with approximately 14% observed a single time. Sample: blood. These receptors originate from a woman in her sixties or seventies with Graves' hyperthyroidism.

This clonotype was seen repeatedly, ten times or more. The rearrangement joins TRBV24-1 to TRBJ1-2, with D unresolved. The germline V gene has CDR1 KGHDR and CDR2 SFDVKD. Deletions cut 7 bases from V and 1 base from J, with 9 bases between. This CDR3 has 13 residues. As DNA, the CDR3 is TGTGCCACCAGACAGAGCAGTAACTATGGCTACACCTTC. Residues: CATRQSSNYGYTF.

The rearrangement links TRBV4-1 to TRBJ2-7; 16 bases agree with TRBD2. Germline loops: CDR1 MGHRA, CDR2 YSYEKL. The V and J ends lost 1 base and 1 base, in that order; junction bases with no gene match: 7. CDR3 length equals 19 residues. The CDR3 DNA sequence: TGCGCCAGCAGCCAAGCCCCGGGACTAGCGGGAGGGAGGTCCTACGAGCAGTACTTC. It translates to CASSQAPGLAGGRSYEQYF.

Ten or more counts support this clonotype. The chain couples TRBV12-3 or TRBV12-4 to TRBJ1-3, with D hard to call. The CDR3 is 15 residues long. V dropped 3 bases and J dropped 0 bases, with 9 bases sitting between them. The CDR3 protein is CASSFSGDSGNTIYF. The CDR3 DNA reads TGTGCCAGCAGTTTTTCAGGAGACTCTGGAAACACCATATATTTT.

The chain couples TRBV6-1 to TRBJ2-1, with 11 bases lining up with TRBD2. V was pared by 5 bases and J by 8 bases, with 5 bases of the junction left unmatched. The CDR3 runs to 14 residues. The germline V gene encodes CDR1 MNHNS and CDR2 SASEGT. Written as DNA, the CDR3 is TGTGCCAGCAGTTTAGCGGGAGGGCCCCATGAGCAGTTCTTC. This gives the protein CASSLAGGPHEQFF.

This clonotype came up a few times. The chain is built from TRBV6-1 and TRBJ1-1; D ambiguous. CDR1 is MNHNS and CDR2 is SASEGT in the germline V gene. The CDR3 is 13 amino acids. Between the trimmed V and J ends, which lost 8 bases and 5 bases, there was a span of 15 bases. CDR3 amino acids: CASGSLPGTEAFF. CDR3 DNA: TGTGCCAGCGGCTCTTTGCCGGGGACTGAAGCTTTCTTT.

This clonotype appeared a few times. V is TRBV20-1 and J is TRBJ2-7; TRBD1 might be the D (5 bases). The CDR3 has 15 residues. Between the trimmed V and J ends, which lost 5 bases and 0 bases, there was a span of 17 bases. Germline-derived CDR1 and CDR2 are DFQATT and SNEGSKA (reference sequence). CDR3 in amino acids: CSALTGGFYSYEQYF. The CDR3 nucleotides are TGCAGTGCTCTTACAGGCGGCTTTTACTCCTACGAGCAGTACTTC.

The V call is TRBV9, the J call TRBJ1-2, with 10 bases matching TRBD1. After removal of 4 bases from V and 8 bases from J, the junction contained 11 bases not matched to a gene. The CDR3 totals 15 residues. From germline, CDR1 is SGDLS and CDR2 YYNGEE. In nucleotides, the CDR3 is TGTGCCAGCAGCCCTCGGACAGGGGGTCCGGAAGGCTACACCTTC. Amino acid sequence: CASSPRTGGPEGYTF.

This clonotype was recorded a few times. A much larger clone differs from this one at a single base, so this may be a read error. The chain has TRBV2 and TRBJ1-2, with 9 bases fitting TRBD1. The CDR3 spans 14 residues. CDR1 is SNHLY and CDR2 is FYNNEI in the germline V gene. CDR3 residues: CASTDTGGGYGCTF. The CDR3 bases are TGTGCCAGCACCGACACAGGGGGCGGCTATGGCTGCACCTTC.

This clonotype has ten or more counts. The CDR3 nucleotides read TGTGCCAGCAGTTACTCAGGCAGGGGAAGGTACGAGCAGTACTTC. It translates to CASSYSGRGRYEQYF. This chain uses TRBV6-5 with TRBJ2-7, with D possibly being TRBD1 (6 bases). Trimming took 0 bases from V and 4 from J, leaving 13 bases between them. The CDR3 consists of 15 residues. Per germline, CDR1 MNHEY and CDR2 SVGAGI.

This clonotype showed up just a few times. V gene TRBV28 combines with J gene TRBJ2-7; D might be TRBD2 (5 bases). V lost 3 bases and J 6 bases, leaving 9 bases between the germline ends. The CDR3 is made up of 12 amino acids. Germline loops: CDR1 MDHEN, CDR2 SYDVKM. The CDR3 here is CASSFAGFEQYF. CDR3 sequence (DNA): TGTGCCAGCAGTTTCGCGGGTTTCGAGCAGTACTTC.